A single sample gave rise to the 13 T cell receptor beta chains below, sequenced in a study of blood T cell repertoires in COVID-19. The table came from immunoSEQ multiplex PCR; TCRdb's copy has only in-frame clones and leaves some out. The sample has roughly 88,000 clones, about 83% seen once; the top ten hold about a sixth. The sequenced material came from peripheral blood. The receptors here all came from an older woman with COVID-19, enrolled during active disease.

This clone was counted only a few times. Other DNA sequences from this sample encode an identical CDR3 as well. V usage is TRBV7-6 and J usage is TRBJ2-5; maybe TRBD1 (5 bases). Germline CDR1 SGHVS, CDR2 FNYEAQ. This CDR3 spans 11 amino acids. Trimming stripped 5 bases from V and 5 bases from J, with 6 bases between. CDR3 nucleotide sequence: TGTGCCAGCAGCCCAGGGGAGACCCAGTACTTC. This gives the protein CASSPGETQYF.

The chain links TRBV19 to TRBJ1-2; tentative D call: TRBD1 (5 bases). The CDR3 has 13 amino acids. V was trimmed by 8 bases and J by 8 bases, leaving 18 bases between them. Germline lookup yields CDR1 LNHDA and CDR2 SQIVND (reference sequence). The CDR3 region has the DNA TGTGCCAGTCAAAAAGGGAGGGGTAGCGGCTACACCTTC. It specifies CASQKGRGSGYTF.

The rearrangement joins TRBV18 to TRBJ1-2; 11 bases line up with TRBD1. The J segment lost 4 bases and the V segment lost 3 bases, leaving 4 bases of the junction unmatched. Germline values: CDR1 KGHSH, CDR2 LQKENI. This CDR3 has 15 amino acids. The CDR3 region has the DNA TGTGCCAGCTCACCTCGGGACAGGGGGACCTATGGCTACACCTTC. Translation: CASSPRDRGTYGYTF.

The rearrangement links TRBV5-1 to TRBJ1-1; 7 bases line up with TRBD1. This CDR3 region has 15 residues. From germline, CDR1 is SGHRS and CDR2 YFSETQ. V was pared by 4 bases and J by 2 bases, with 8 bases of the junction left unmatched. The CDR3 region is CASSQTGTANTEAFF. In DNA form, the CDR3 reads TGCGCCAGCAGCCAGACCGGGACAGCCAACACTGAAGCTTTCTTT.

V gene TRBV4-3 combines with J gene TRBJ2-1; 9 bases map to TRBD1. Germline CDR1 LGHNA, CDR2 YSLEER. This CDR3 contains 15 residues. The junction had 6 bases not matched to a gene; V was cut back by 6 bases and J by 3 bases. The CDR3 nucleotides are TGCGCCAGCAGTCTTACAGGGGGCAACTACAATGAGCAGTTCTTC. Translating it yields CASSLTGGNYNEQFF.

V gene TRBV19 combines with J gene TRBJ1-2; 7 nucleotides line up with TRBD1. The CDR3 runs 14 residues. CDR1 and CDR2 from the germline V gene are LNHDA and SQIVND (reference sequence). V trimming: 5 bases; J trimming: 2 bases; junction bases outside the gene matches: 5. CDR3 region: CASSLGTVNYGYTF. CDR3 bases: TGTGCCAGTAGTCTCGGGACAGTAAACTATGGCTACACCTTC.

The chain couples TRBV9 to TRBJ1-1; D might be TRBD1 (6 bases). This CDR3 spans 15 amino acids. The V end lost 3 bases, the J end lost 1 base, and 13 bases lay between the germline ends. Germline CDR1 and CDR2: SGDLS and YYNGEE. The chain's CDR3 is CASSGSQGRNTEAFF. The CDR3 nucleotides read TGTGCCAGCAGCGGCTCACAGGGTAGGAACACTGAAGCTTTCTTT.

The chain links TRBV7-9 to TRBJ1-5, with a possible D match to TRBD1 (6 bases). Trimming stripped 4 bases from V and 6 bases from J, with 16 bases between. In germline, CDR1 is SEHNR, CDR2 FQNEAQ (reference sequence). The CDR3 runs 15 residues. The CDR3 loop is CASSYSYRVGQPQHF. CDR3 sequence (DNA): TGTGCCAGCAGCTACTCCTACAGGGTTGGTCAGCCCCAGCATTTT.

The chain couples TRBV9 to TRBJ2-7; weak D call: TRBD2 (6 bases). Trimming cost V 0 bases and J 2 bases, with 9 bases left between them. This CDR3 region has 14 residues. CDR1 and CDR2 (germline): SGDLS, YYNGEE. CDR3 nucleotide sequence: TGTGCCAGCAGCGTAGGGGGGGAACCCTACGAGCAGTACTTC. Protein product: CASSVGGEPYEQYF.

This clone was detected only once. The rearrangement uses TRBV6-6 and TRBJ1-6; TRBD1 matches at 9 bases. This CDR3 spans 15 amino acids. V shed 2 bases, J shed 9 bases, and the junction held 5 bases outside the gene matches. CDR1 and CDR2 (germline): MNHNY, SVGAGI (reference sequence). The CDR3: CASSYRGQGGSPLHF. The CDR3 bases are TGTGCCAGCAGTTACCGGGGACAGGGCGGTTCACCCCTCCACTTT.

This clone was detected once. V usage is TRBV4-3 and J usage is TRBJ1-6, with 8 bases fitting TRBD1. The length of the CDR3 is 20 residues. Germline CDR1 is LGHNA and CDR2 is YSLEER. The J segment lost 0 bases and the V segment lost 1 base, leaving 11 bases of the junction unmatched. CDR3 nucleotide sequence: TGCGCCAGCAGCCAAGTAGGGGGGACAGGACTGAGCTCCTATAATTCACCCCTCCACTTT. This codes for CASSQVGGTGLSSYNSPLHF.

This chain links TRBV18 with TRBJ1-1, with D perhaps matching TRBD1 (6 bases). The CDR3 is made up of 14 amino acids. Germline V gene sequence: CDR1 KGHSH, CDR2 LQKENI. The germline V and J ends were trimmed by 3 bases and 5 bases, with 13 bases remaining between them. The CDR3 spells CASSPAGGRTEAFF. The CDR3 DNA reads TGTGCCAGCTCACCCGCGGGGGGGCGAACTGAAGCTTTCTTT.

The rearrangement uses TRBV28 and TRBJ1-1; D call uncertain. V dropped 5 bases and J dropped 1 base, with 14 bases sitting between them. The CDR3 has 15 residues. Germline CDR1 reads MDHEN; CDR2 reads SYDVKM. CDR3 in DNA: TGTGCCAGCAGTCCCCATTCAGTCGCGAACACTGAAGCTTTCTTT. Amino acid sequence: CASSPHSVANTEAFF.